This T cell receptor (beta chain) was obtained from a study of blood T cell repertoires in COVID-19. Whole-study context: Samples came from the United States, Italy and Spain, spanning acute and convalescent COVID-19. T cells, B-cell-depleted T cells, or PBMCs provided the cDNA or gDNA that served as material.

In the authors' workflow: Researchers report that nucleated cell counts were estimated from reference gene primer amplification. Profiled with immunoSEQ multiplex PCR; TCRdb holds only in-frame clones, not every one. Clone size and V and J calls were adopted from that table, with D and trimming inferred from the DNA. The profile shows hundreds of thousands of clones, less than 90% of them singletons. Germline V gene lookup returns CDR1 SGHRS and CDR2 YFSETQ. CDR3 length: 16 amino acids. Trimming removed 2 bases from V and 7 bases from J; junction bases left unmatched: 7. Followed longitudinally, the Seattle patients had been enrolled during active infection.

This TCR came from a woman aged 50 to 65 with COVID-19, enrolled during active disease. Sample: peripheral blood. V gene TRBV5-1 combines with J gene TRBJ2-7; 15 nucleotides align to TRBD2. This chain's CDR3 is CASSFGTSGGMREQYF. The CDR3 region has the DNA TGCGCCAGCAGCTTCGGGACTAGCGGGGGGATGAGGGAGCAGTACTTC.